This record looks at one TCR beta chain sequence and its context. Its antigen is still unknown. Base-call qualities are not available, and no considerably larger clone is one nucleotide away. The record originates from a study of blood T cell repertoires in COVID-19 (TCRdb year 2020). In terms of the full investigation: Samples covering the acute and convalescent phases of COVID-19 were provided by collaborators in the United States, Italy and Spain. The prospective study material was composed of cDNA or gDNA derived from T cells, B-cell-depleted T cells, or PBMCs. Deeply sampled blood TCRbeta repertoires from subjects exposed to, actively infected with, or recovered from COVID-19 were included in the dataset. A freely available public database, intended as a resource for researchers studying the immune response to SARS-CoV-2, is where the repertoires were released. The samples were drawn from the first 160 participants of the ongoing ImmuneRACE study and from 1,254 subjects provided by 6 global collaborators. Nearly every sample came with metadata listing a de-identified subject ID, COVID-19 status, age in years and sex. Where HLA class I and class II types were available, the types were taken from metadata supplied by the sample provider, not from assay-based typing. What the study reported, not specific to this receptor: Clinical and demographic metadata were provided uncurated, with the amount varying by source and participant.

CDR1 and CDR2 (MNHEY, SVGAGI) derive from the germline V gene. The CDR3 holds 15 amino acids from the cysteine to the phenylalanine. The only DNA kept is the CDR3, 45 bases in frame from the first base. From V the trimming removes 5 bases and from J it removes 2 bases, while the gene matches leave 3 bases of the junction unaccounted for. TCRbeta CDR3 regions were amplified from genomic DNA by means of the immunoSEQ Assay, a bias-controlled multiplex PCR. On the authors' methods: The number of nucleated cells in each sample was estimated from the amplification of reference gene primers within the assay. To quantify the absolute abundance of each unique TCRbeta CDR3 rearrangement, sequence reads were collapsed and filtered. For each sample, productive Simpson clonality was calculated as the square root of Simpson's diversity index across productive rearrangements. The source is immuneACCESS, and TCRdb retained only in-frame sequences with V and J called. Part of the clones is not carried over; for the studies checked, unresolved V genes explain less than half of this, and the remainder is unexplained. V and J calls and clone size come straight from that table; D and trimming were deduced from the DNA. Recorded for this sample are some 330,000 clones; 80% to 90% of them occurred a single time. In total, the top ten clones hold about 5% of the sample.

In the prospective study, participants were roughly 18 to 89 years old, resided in about 25 geographic areas of the United States, and were enrolled through a virtual design. In the prospective study, cohorts were assigned on the basis of participant-reported clinical history obtained from a screening survey and a study questionnaire. Recovered participants in ImmuneRACE Cohort 3 were defined by two consecutive negative NP/OP PCR tests, clearance by a healthcare professional, or resolution of symptoms. Mobile phlebotomists in the prospective study collected whole blood, serum and a nasopharyngeal or oropharyngeal swab from every participant. Prospective study participants could optionally give additional blood draws and questionnaires over an approximately 2-month period. Before DNA extraction, prospective study blood samples were shipped either frozen or at room temperature.

The sequence came from a man aged 25 to 40 who had recovered from COVID-19. The V and J segments used are TRBV6-5 and TRBJ1-4, with TRBD1 identical over 9 junction bases. The sample was PBMCs or T cells enriched from blood (not recorded which). This receptor carries the CDR3 CASSRTGATNEKLFF. The DNA reads TGTGCCAGCAGTAGGACAGGGGCGACTAATGAAAAACTGTTTTTT.